Listed below are T cell receptor beta chains from one sample, sequenced in a study of blood T cell repertoires in COVID-19. Sequenced by immunoSEQ multiplex PCR; TCRdb stores in-frame clones only, minus some. In the table there are 50,000 to 65,000 clones, 85% to 90% of which are singletons. The sample taken for sequencing was peripheral blood. Receptors originate from a human donor in a cohort sampled during active COVID-19. Each CDR3 is given with its conserved first and last residue. Each record gives: V gene, J gene, clone size, D gene, CDR3 protein, CDR3 DNA. D genes are given only for firm matches. The size field is filled for only some rows; it gives once, few, many or a size class.

v_gene: TRBV27; j_gene: TRBJ2-7; abundance: .; d_gene: TRBD1; CDR3aa: CASSLRQGAYEQYF; CDR3nt: TGTGCCAGCAGTTTGCGACAGGGTGCCTACGAGCAGTACTTC
v_gene: TRBV28; j_gene: TRBJ1-3; abundance: .; d_gene: .; CDR3aa: CASSKKRSQGARNTIYF; CDR3nt: TGTGCCAGCAGTAAAAAGAGGTCACAGGGAGCCAGAAACACCATATATTTT
v_gene: TRBV2; j_gene: TRBJ1-5; abundance: .; d_gene: .; CDR3aa: CASTIYSNQPQHF; CDR3nt: TGTGCCAGCACAATCTATAGCAATCAGCCCCAGCATTTT
v_gene: TRBV7-2; j_gene: TRBJ2-2; abundance: .; d_gene: TRBD1; CDR3aa: CASSLATGGFGELFF; CDR3nt: TGTGCCAGCAGCTTAGCAACAGGGGGGTTCGGGGAGCTGTTTTTT
v_gene: TRBV21-1; j_gene: TRBJ2-7; abundance: .; d_gene: .; CDR3aa: CASGIPTYEQYF; CDR3nt: TGTGCCAGCGGCATTCCCACCTACGAGCAGTACTTC
v_gene: TRBV5-1; j_gene: TRBJ2-1; abundance: .; d_gene: .; CDR3aa: CASSLPGDEQFF; CDR3nt: TGCGCCAGCAGCTTACCCGGGGATGAGCAGTTCTTC
v_gene: TRBV28; j_gene: TRBJ2-1; abundance: .; d_gene: TRBD2; CDR3aa: CASSSPTSGNYNEQFF; CDR3nt: TGTGCCAGCAGTTCCCCTACTAGCGGGAACTACAATGAGCAGTTCTTC
v_gene: TRBV11-2; j_gene: TRBJ2-5; abundance: .; d_gene: .; CDR3aa: CASSLVGGGFQETQYF; CDR3nt: TGTGCCAGCAGCTTAGTTGGAGGGGGCTTCCAAGAGACCCAGTACTTC
v_gene: TRBV5-1; j_gene: TRBJ1-1; abundance: .; d_gene: .; CDR3aa: CASSWAVGNTEAFF; CDR3nt: TGCGCCAGCAGCTGGGCCGTGGGGAACACTGAAGCTTTCTTT
v_gene: TRBV27; j_gene: TRBJ1-6; abundance: .; d_gene: TRBD1; CDR3aa: CASSRGTGTATYNSPLHF; CDR3nt: TGTGCCAGCAGCCGAGGGACAGGGACCGCCACCTATAATTCACCCCTCCACTTT
v_gene: TRBV6-5; j_gene: TRBJ1-1; abundance: once; d_gene: .; CDR3aa: CASTRTANTEAFF; CDR3nt: TGTGCCAGCACTCGGACTGCGAACACTGAAGCTTTCTTT
v_gene: TRBV19; j_gene: TRBJ1-2; abundance: once; d_gene: TRBD1; CDR3aa: CASRTGMGYGYTF; CDR3nt: TGTGCCAGTAGGACAGGGATGGGATATGGCTACACCTTC
v_gene: TRBV10-1; j_gene: TRBJ2-1; abundance: .; d_gene: .; CDR3aa: CASSGQSYNEQFF; CDR3nt: TGCGCCAGCAGTGGACAGTCCTACAATGAGCAGTTCTTC
v_gene: TRBV24-1; j_gene: TRBJ1-5; abundance: .; d_gene: .; CDR3aa: CATTGGNNQPQHF; CDR3nt: TGTGCCACCACGGGGGGGAACAATCAGCCCCAGCATTTT
v_gene: TRBV2; j_gene: TRBJ1-5; abundance: .; d_gene: TRBD1; CDR3aa: CASSGQGIPNQPQHF; CDR3nt: TGTGCCAGCAGTGGACAGGGGATCCCCAATCAGCCCCAGCATTTT
v_gene: TRBV20-1; j_gene: TRBJ2-7; abundance: .; d_gene: TRBD2; CDR3aa: CSASSRGGYEQYF; CDR3nt: TGCAGTGCTAGTTCGCGGGGGGGCTACGAGCAGTACTTC
v_gene: TRBV7-8; j_gene: TRBJ2-7; abundance: .; d_gene: .; CDR3aa: CASSPPGGQVVYEQYF; CDR3nt: TGTGCCAGCAGCCCCCCCGGCGGGCAGGTAGTCTACGAGCAGTACTTC
v_gene: TRBV9; j_gene: TRBJ1-1; abundance: .; d_gene: .; CDR3aa: CASSVRRDTEAFF; CDR3nt: TGTGCCAGCAGCGTACGACGGGACACTGAAGCTTTCTTT
v_gene: TRBV5-1; j_gene: TRBJ1-1; abundance: .; d_gene: .; CDR3aa: CASSGTEINTEAFF; CDR3nt: TGCGCCAGCAGCGGAACAGAGATCAACACTGAAGCTTTCTTT
v_gene: TRBV6-2/TRBV6-3; j_gene: TRBJ2-5; abundance: .; d_gene: .; CDR3aa: CASSYSPDIGETQYF; CDR3nt: TGTGCCAGCAGTTACTCTCCCGACATCGGAGAGACCCAGTACTTC
v_gene: TRBV10-2; j_gene: TRBJ2-7; abundance: .; d_gene: .; CDR3aa: CASRDSSYEQYF; CDR3nt: TGCGCCAGCAGGGACAGTTCCTACGAGCAGTACTTC
v_gene: TRBV9; j_gene: TRBJ2-7; abundance: once; d_gene: TRBD2; CDR3aa: CASSVGSGGYYEQYF; CDR3nt: TGTGCCAGCAGCGTAGGTAGCGGGGGGTACTACGAGCAGTACTTC
v_gene: TRBV18; j_gene: TRBJ2-1; abundance: .; d_gene: .; CDR3aa: CASSPASSSYNEQFF; CDR3nt: TGTGCCAGCTCACCCGCCTCGAGCTCCTACAATGAGCAGTTCTTC
v_gene: TRBV5-4; j_gene: TRBJ1-2; abundance: .; d_gene: TRBD1; CDR3aa: CASSFSGGPGYTF; CDR3nt: TGTGCCAGCAGCTTCTCAGGGGGTCCCGGCTACACCTTC
v_gene: TRBV6-1; j_gene: TRBJ2-7; abundance: .; d_gene: TRBD1; CDR3aa: CASSADRDRVLSEQYF; CDR3nt: TGTGCCAGCAGTGCGGACCGGGACAGGGTCCTGAGTGAGCAGTACTTC
v_gene: TRBV7-9; j_gene: TRBJ2-7; abundance: .; d_gene: .; CDR3aa: CASSQAGRPYEQYF; CDR3nt: TGTGCCAGCAGCCAGGCCGGCAGACCCTACGAGCAGTACTTC
v_gene: TRBV19; j_gene: TRBJ1-5; abundance: .; d_gene: TRBD1; CDR3aa: CASSAQGLSNQPQHF; CDR3nt: TGTGCCAGTAGTGCACAGGGGTTAAGCAATCAGCCCCAGCATTTT
v_gene: TRBV5-1; j_gene: TRBJ2-3; abundance: .; d_gene: .; CDR3aa: CASFGSSSTDTQYF; CDR3nt: TGCGCCAGCTTCGGTAGTTCTAGCACAGATACGCAGTATTTT
v_gene: TRBV5-5; j_gene: TRBJ1-5; abundance: once; d_gene: .; CDR3aa: CASSFQGGSNQPQHF; CDR3nt: TGTGCCAGCAGCTTCCAGGGTGGGAGCAATCAGCCCCAGCATTTT
v_gene: TRBV19; j_gene: TRBJ2-7; abundance: .; d_gene: .; CDR3aa: CASSIVNNYEQYF; CDR3nt: TGTGCCAGTAGTATAGTAAACAACTACGAGCAGTACTTC
v_gene: TRBV14; j_gene: TRBJ2-5; abundance: .; d_gene: TRBD2; CDR3aa: CASSQDEERLAGLPETQYF; CDR3nt: TGTGCCAGCAGCCAAGATGAGGAGCGACTAGCGGGGTTGCCTGAGACCCAGTACTTC
v_gene: TRBV18; j_gene: TRBJ1-2; abundance: once; d_gene: TRBD1; CDR3aa: CASSPQPTGGRHGYTF; CDR3nt: TGTGCCAGCTCACCACAGCCGACAGGGGGCAGACATGGCTACACCTTC
v_gene: TRBV12-3/TRBV12-4; j_gene: TRBJ1-1; abundance: .; d_gene: TRBD1; CDR3aa: CASRSQGENEAFF; CDR3nt: TGTGCCAGCAGGTCTCAGGGGGAGAATGAAGCTTTCTTT
v_gene: TRBV9; j_gene: TRBJ1-2; abundance: once; d_gene: TRBD1; CDR3aa: CASSVTGGGYGYTF; CDR3nt: TGTGCCAGCAGCGTCACAGGGGGCGGCTATGGCTACACCTTC
v_gene: TRBV7-9; j_gene: TRBJ2-7; abundance: .; d_gene: .; CDR3aa: CASSHRDQGHEQYF; CDR3nt: TGTGCCAGCAGCCACCGGGATCAAGGACACGAGCAGTACTTC
v_gene: TRBV5-6; j_gene: TRBJ1-3; abundance: .; d_gene: TRBD1; CDR3aa: CASSSGTGNSGNTIYF; CDR3nt: TGTGCCAGCAGCTCAGGGACAGGGAACTCTGGAAACACCATATATTTT
v_gene: TRBV19; j_gene: TRBJ2-2; abundance: .; d_gene: .; CDR3aa: CASKKGMNTGELFF; CDR3nt: TGTGCCAGTAAGAAGGGGATGAACACCGGGGAGCTGTTTTTT
v_gene: TRBV9; j_gene: TRBJ2-1; abundance: few; d_gene: TRBD2; CDR3aa: CASSELASYNEQFF; CDR3nt: TGTGCCAGCAGCGAACTAGCGTCCTACAATGAGCAGTTCTTC
v_gene: TRBV30; j_gene: TRBJ2-7; abundance: .; d_gene: .; CDR3aa: CAWRVLRTGYEQYF; CDR3nt: TGTGCCTGGAGAGTGCTGAGAACGGGGTACGAGCAGTACTTC
v_gene: TRBV27; j_gene: TRBJ1-2; abundance: .; d_gene: .; CDR3aa: CASSPGEDYGYTF; CDR3nt: TGTGCCAGCAGTCCAGGGGAAGACTATGGCTACACCTTC
v_gene: TRBV28; j_gene: TRBJ1-3; abundance: once; d_gene: .; CDR3aa: CASSLPGTLSGNTIYF; CDR3nt: TGTGCCAGCAGTTTACCCGGGACTCTCTCTGGAAACACCATATATTTT
v_gene: TRBV5-4; j_gene: TRBJ2-5; abundance: .; d_gene: TRBD1; CDR3aa: CASSFDRQGEKETQYF; CDR3nt: TGTGCCAGCAGCTTCGACCGACAGGGGGAAAAAGAGACCCAGTACTTC
v_gene: TRBV28; j_gene: TRBJ2-3; abundance: once; d_gene: .; CDR3aa: CASSLVLVSQTSTDTQYF; CDR3nt: TGTGCCAGCAGTTTAGTCTTAGTGTCACAGACCAGCACAGATACGCAGTATTTT
v_gene: TRBV4-1; j_gene: TRBJ1-3; abundance: .; d_gene: .; CDR3aa: CASSQVGSGTHF; CDR3nt: .